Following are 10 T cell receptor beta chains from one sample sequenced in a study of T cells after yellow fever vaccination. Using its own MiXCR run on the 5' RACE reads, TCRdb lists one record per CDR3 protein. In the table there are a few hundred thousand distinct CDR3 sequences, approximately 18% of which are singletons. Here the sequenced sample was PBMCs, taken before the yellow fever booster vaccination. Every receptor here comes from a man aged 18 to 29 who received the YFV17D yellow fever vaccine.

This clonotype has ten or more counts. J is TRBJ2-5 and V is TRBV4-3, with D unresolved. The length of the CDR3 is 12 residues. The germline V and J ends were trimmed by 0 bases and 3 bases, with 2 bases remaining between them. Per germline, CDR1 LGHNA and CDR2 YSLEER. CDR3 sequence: CASSQDKETQYF. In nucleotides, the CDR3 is TGCGCCAGCAGCCAAGACAAAGAGACCCAGTACTTC.

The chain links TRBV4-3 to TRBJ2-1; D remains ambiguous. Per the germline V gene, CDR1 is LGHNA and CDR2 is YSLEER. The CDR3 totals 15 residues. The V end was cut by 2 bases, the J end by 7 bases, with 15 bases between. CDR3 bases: TGCGCCAGCAGCCAAACTACTTGCGGCTTGAATGAGCAGTTCTTC. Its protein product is CASSQTTCGLNEQFF.

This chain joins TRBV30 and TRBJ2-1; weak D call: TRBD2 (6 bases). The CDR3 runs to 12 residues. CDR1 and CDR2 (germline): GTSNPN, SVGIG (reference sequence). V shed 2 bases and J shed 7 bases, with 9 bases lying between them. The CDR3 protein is CAWSLGGNEQFF. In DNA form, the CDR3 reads TGTGCCTGGAGTCTTGGGGGGAATGAGCAGTTCTTC. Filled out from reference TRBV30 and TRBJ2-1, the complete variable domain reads SQTIHQWPATLVQPVGSPLSLECTVEGTSNPNLYWYRQAAGRGLQLLFYSVGIGQISSEVPQNLSASRPQDRQFILSSKKLLLSDSGFYLCAWSLGGNEQFFGPGTRLTVL.

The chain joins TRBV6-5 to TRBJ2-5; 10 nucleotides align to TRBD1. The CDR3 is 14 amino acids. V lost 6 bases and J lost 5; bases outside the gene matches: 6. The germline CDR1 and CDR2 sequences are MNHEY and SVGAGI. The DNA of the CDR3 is TGTGCCAGCAGGGACAGGGGGTTCACGGAGACCCAGTACTTC. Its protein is CASRDRGFTETQYF.

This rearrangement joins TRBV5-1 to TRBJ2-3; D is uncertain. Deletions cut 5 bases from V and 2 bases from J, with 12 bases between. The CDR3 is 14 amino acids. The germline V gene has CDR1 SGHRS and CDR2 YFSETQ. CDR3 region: CASRFQLDTDTQYF. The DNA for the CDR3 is TGCGCCAGCAGGTTCCAACTGGACACAGATACGCAGTATTTT.

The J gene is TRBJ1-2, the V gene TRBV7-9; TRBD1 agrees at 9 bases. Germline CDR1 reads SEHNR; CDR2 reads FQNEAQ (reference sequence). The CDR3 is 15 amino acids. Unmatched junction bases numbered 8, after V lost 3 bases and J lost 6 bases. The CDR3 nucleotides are TGTGCCAGCAGCTTCGCCGGACAGGGGTCTAATGGCTACACCTTC. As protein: CASSFAGQGSNGYTF.

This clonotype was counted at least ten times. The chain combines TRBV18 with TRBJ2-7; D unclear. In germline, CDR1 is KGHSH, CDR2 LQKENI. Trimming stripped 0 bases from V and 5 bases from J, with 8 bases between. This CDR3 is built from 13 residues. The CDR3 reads CASSPPTVHEQYF. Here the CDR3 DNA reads TGTGCCAGCTCACCACCTACCGTTCACGAGCAGTACTTC.

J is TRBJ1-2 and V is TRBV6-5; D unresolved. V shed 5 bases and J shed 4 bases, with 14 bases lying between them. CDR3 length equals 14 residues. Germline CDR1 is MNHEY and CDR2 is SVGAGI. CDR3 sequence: CASSTSGGFYGYTF. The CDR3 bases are TGTGCCAGCAGTACCAGTGGAGGGTTCTATGGCTACACCTTC.

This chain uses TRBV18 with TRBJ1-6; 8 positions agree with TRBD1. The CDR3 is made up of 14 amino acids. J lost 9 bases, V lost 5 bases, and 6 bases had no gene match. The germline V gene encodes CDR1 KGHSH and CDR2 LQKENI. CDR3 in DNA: TGTGCCAGCTCATCCGGACAGGGTAGTTCACCCCTCCACTTT. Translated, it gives CASSSGQGSSPLHF.

The CDR3 coding sequence is TGTGCCAGCAGCTTAGGGACAAGGAACACCGGGGAGCTGTTTTTT. It translates to CASSLGTRNTGELFF. This chain links TRBV7-2 with TRBJ2-2, with D perhaps TRBD1 (5 bases). The CDR3 is made up of 15 amino acids. The V and J ends lost 1 base and 1 base respectively, with 7 bases between them. Per the germline V gene, CDR1 is SGHTA and CDR2 is FQGNSA.